The 18 T cell receptor beta chains listed next were all sequenced from one sample in a study of Tregs in tolerant kidney transplant recipients. The table came from immunoSEQ multiplex PCR; TCRdb's copy has only in-frame clones and leaves some out. The sample includes about 2,500 clones, about 42% of them seen just once. The antigens these receptors bind are not known. Sequenced material: Tregs from blood cultured with allogeneic cells. The receptors come from a human donor in good health.

The genes are TRBV6-6 and TRBJ2-3, with D unresolved. The germline V gene has CDR1 MNHNY and CDR2 SVGAGI (reference sequence). V shed 3 bases and J shed 7 bases, with 14 bases lying between them. There are 14 residues in the CDR3. In DNA, the CDR3 is TGTGCCAGCAGTTATTTCCTTAAGGGCCATACGCAGTATTTT. Translation gives CASSYFLKGHTQYF.

The CDR3 nucleotides are TGCGCCAGCAGCTTACGGACAGGAGGCGGACCTACCTACAATGAGCAGTTCTTC. It translates to CASSLRTGGGPTYNEQFF. This chain links TRBV5-1 with TRBJ2-1, with 7 bases that match TRBD1. V dropped 2 bases and J dropped 2; count of bases not matched to a gene: 13. This CDR3 contains 18 residues. Germline V gives CDR1 SGHRS, CDR2 YFSETQ.

By share of the sample, this clone is medium-sized (0.01 to 0.1%). The V and J genes are TRBV9 and TRBJ2-2, with 12 bases identical to TRBD2. CDR3 length equals 16 residues. Trimming at V came to 2 bases and at J to 6 bases, leaving 5 bases not matched to a gene. Germline assignment: CDR1 SGDLS and CDR2 YYNGEE. This CDR3 reads CASSVLGLAGSGELFF. Here the CDR3 DNA reads TGTGCCAGCAGCGTCCTAGGACTAGCGGGATCCGGGGAGCTGTTTTTT. Based on the CDR3 plus reference TRBV9 and TRBJ2-2, the full variable domain is DSGVTQTPKHLITATGQRVTLRCSPRSGDLSVYWYQQSLDQGLQFLIQYYNGEERAKGNILERFSAQQFPDLHSELNLSSLELGDSALYFCASSVLGLAGSGELFFGEGSRLTVL.

The gene calls are TRBV2 and TRBJ2-5, with 9 bases fitting TRBD2. CDR1 SNHLY and CDR2 FYNNEI come from the germline V gene. The CDR3 runs 16 residues. V shed 5 bases, J shed 4 bases, and the junction held 11 bases outside the gene matches. CDR3 protein: CASSKGGLAGRETQYF. The DNA for the CDR3 is TGTGCCAGCAGTAAGGGGGGGCTAGCGGGGCGAGAGACCCAGTACTTC.

In its sample, this clone is medium-sized. The rearrangement joins TRBV5-1 to TRBJ1-2, with TRBD1 as a possible D gene (5 bases). The CDR3 extends over 14 amino acids. Germline values: CDR1 SGHRS, CDR2 YFSETQ. V lost 4 bases and J 2 bases, leaving 12 bases between the germline ends. The CDR3: CASSPRTWNYGYTF. The CDR3 nucleotides are TGCGCCAGCAGCCCGCGGACATGGAACTATGGCTACACCTTC. The full variable domain, completed using reference TRBV5-1 and TRBJ1-2, is KAGVTQTPRYLIKTRGQQVTLSCSPISGHRSVSWYQQTPGQGLQFLFEYFSETQRNKGNFPGRFSGRQFSNSRSEMNVSTLELGDSALYLCASSPRTWNYGYTFGSGTRLTVV.

This chain connects TRBV5-4 to TRBJ1-2; no clear D. Trimming took 2 bases from V and 0 from J, leaving 17 bases between them. Germline V gene sequence: CDR1 SGHNT, CDR2 YYREEE (reference sequence). The CDR3 is made up of 17 amino acids. The CDR3 here is CASSFWPRYLSNYGYTF. The DNA of the CDR3 is TGTGCCAGCAGCTTCTGGCCGCGATATCTTTCTAACTATGGCTACACCTTC.

This clone occurred a few times. The chain recombines TRBV19 with TRBJ1-4; a weak D match, TRBD1 (5 bases). V was shortened by 3 bases and J by 6 bases, with 11 bases between the two germline ends. From germline, CDR1 is LNHDA and CDR2 SQIVND (reference sequence). The CDR3 sequence is 14 residues long. The CDR3 here is CASSIGQGYEKLFF. The CDR3 region has the DNA TGTGCCAGTAGTATTGGCCAGGGCTATGAAAAACTGTTTTTT. The whole variable domain, filled in from reference TRBV19 and TRBJ1-4, reads DGGITQSPKYLFRKEGQNVTLSCEQNLNHDAMYWYRQDPGQGLRLIYYSQIVNDFQKGDIAEGYSVSREKKESFPLTVTSAQKNPTAFYLCASSIGQGYEKLFFGSGTQLSVL.

This chain links TRBV18 with TRBJ1-3; the D gene is possibly TRBD1 (6 bases). Between the trimmed V and J ends, which lost 3 bases and 4 bases, there was a span of 10 bases. This CDR3 is built from 14 residues. The germline V gene has CDR1 KGHSH and CDR2 LQKENI. As DNA, the CDR3 is TGTGCCAGCTCACCCTGGGACAACGGAAACACCATATATTTT. Its protein is CASSPWDNGNTIYF. Based on the CDR3 plus reference TRBV18 and TRBJ1-3, the full variable domain is NAGVMQNPRHLVRRRGQEARLRCSPMKGHSHVYWYRQLPEEGLKFMVYLQKENIIDESGMPKERFSAEFPKEGPSILRIQQVVRGDSAAYFCASSPWDNGNTIYFGEGSWLTVV.

Only one count was recorded for this clone. This chain joins TRBV7-2 and TRBJ1-1; 7 nucleotides agree with TRBD1. Germline V gives CDR1 SGHTA, CDR2 FQGNSA. The CDR3 is 16 residues long. V was clipped by 0 bases and J by 1 base; unmatched bases: 5. The CDR3 region has the DNA TGTGCCAGCAGCTTAGCAGGGGGCGGGCGGAACACTGAAGCTTTCTTT. Amino acids: CASSLAGGGRNTEAFF.

This clone was counted once. This chain uses TRBV6-6 with TRBJ2-5, with 9 nucleotides matching TRBD1. CDR1 and CDR2 from the germline V gene are MNHNY and SVGAGI (reference sequence). This CDR3 is built from 15 residues. V shed 2 bases and J 5 bases; nucleotides not matched to a gene: 6. The CDR3 coding sequence is TGTGCCAGCAGTTACCGAACGACAGGGGGGGAGACCCAGTACTTC. It is translated as CASSYRTTGGETQYF.

The genes are TRBV11-2 and TRBJ2-6; D remains ambiguous. The CDR3 is made up of 15 amino acids. Trimming left V 2 bases short and J 2 bases short, with 7 bases between. CDR1 and CDR2 (germline): SGHAT, FQNNGV. CDR3 nucleotides: TGTGCCAGCAGCTTAATTTTTACTGGGGCCAACGTCCTGACTTTC. It is translated as CASSLIFTGANVLTF.

In its sample, this clone ranks as medium-sized. This rearrangement joins TRBV6-5 to TRBJ1-2; D perhaps matches TRBD1 (5 bases). The germline CDR1 and CDR2 sequences are MNHEY and SVGAGI. Trimming took off 6 bases at V and 7 bases at J, with 15 bases between the two ends. The CDR3 is made up of 13 amino acids. The CDR3 reads CASSPGRASGYTF. CDR3 sequence (DNA): TGTGCCAGCAGCCCGGGCAGGGCCAGTGGCTACACCTTC.

The chain combines TRBV5-5 with TRBJ2-7; TRBD2 agrees at 9 bases. This CDR3 spans 16 amino acids. V lost 2 bases and J lost 3; bases outside the gene matches: 9. Germline V gene sequence: CDR1 SGHKS, CDR2 YYEKEE (reference sequence). The CDR3, as DNA: TGTGCCAGCAGCTTATTAGCGGGGGCCCCAAACTACGAGCAGTACTTC. It is translated as CASSLLAGAPNYEQYF.

The gene calls are TRBV7-8 and TRBJ2-1; TRBD2 matches 13 bases. Per the germline V gene, CDR1 is SGHVS and CDR2 is FQNEAQ. J lost 0 bases, V lost 8 bases, and 7 bases had no gene match. The CDR3 covers 17 residues. CDR3 DNA: TGTGCCAGCCCGGGACTAGCGGGGCCTAGCTCCTACAATGAGCAGTTCTTC. Translating it yields CASPGLAGPSSYNEQFF.

By sample fraction, this clone is medium-sized. The V gene is TRBV6-6, the J gene TRBJ2-7; the D gene is possibly TRBD2 (6 bases). Looked up from germline, CDR1 is MNHNY and CDR2 is SVGAGI (reference sequence). The CDR3 covers 15 residues. The V end was cut by 8 bases, the J end by 4 bases, with 21 bases between. In nucleotides, the CDR3 is TGTGCCAGCCTCAGAGCGGGCGGGGCCGCGTACGAGCAGTACTTC. Translation gives CASLRAGGAAYEQYF.

This chain joins TRBV7-9 and TRBJ2-7, with 9 bases matching TRBD2. The junction had 21 bases not matched to a gene; V was cut back by 5 bases and J by 4 bases. The germline V gene has CDR1 SEHNR and CDR2 FQNEAQ (reference sequence). This CDR3 spans 19 amino acids. The DNA for the CDR3 is TGTGCCAGCAGCACCAGACAGGGCCGCGGGAGGGCCGGGCCTTACGAGCAGTACTTC. It yields the protein CASSTRQGRGRAGPYEQYF.

By sample fraction, this clone is medium-sized. The chain joins TRBV19 to TRBJ2-5; possibly TRBD1 for D (6 bases). Germline CDR1 reads LNHDA; CDR2 reads SQIVND (reference sequence). Trimming removed 3 bases from V and 5 bases from J, with 16 bases in between. The CDR3 loop spans 15 amino acids. CDR3 sequence reads: CASSIGQGMMETQYF. CDR3 DNA: TGTGCCAGTAGTATCGGCCAGGGGATGATGGAGACCCAGTACTTC.

This sequence joins TRBV28 and TRBJ2-5, with D possibly TRBD2 on 6 matching bases. The V end lost 3 bases, the J end lost 4 bases, and 24 bases lay between the germline ends. This CDR3 contains 18 residues. CDR1 and CDR2 from the germline V gene are MDHEN and SYDVKM. The CDR3 loop reads CASSFRVTRGFLRETQYF. The CDR3 coding sequence is TGTGCCAGCAGTTTTAGAGTGACTAGAGGGTTTTTAAGAGAGACCCAGTACTTC.